Each of the 30 T cell receptor beta chains below was sequenced from the same sample in a study of T cells after yellow fever vaccination. One entry per CDR3 protein results from TCRdb running MiXCR on the 5' RACE reads. The table lists approximately 330,000 distinct CDR3 sequences, over 3.5% of them singletons. Material: PBMCs, obtained 5 days after the yellow fever booster vaccination. The receptors here all came from a man between 18 and 29 years old who received the YFV17D yellow fever vaccine.

The V gene is TRBV9, the J gene TRBJ2-2, with 7 bases identical to TRBD1. Per germline, CDR1 SGDLS and CDR2 YYNGEE. The CDR3 sequence is 12 residues long. The CDR3 region has the DNA TGTGCAGCACAGGGGCAGGACGGGGAGCTGTTTTTT. It is translated as CAAQGQDGELFF.

This clonotype was observed at least ten times. The rearrangement links TRBV6-2 or TRBV6-3 to TRBJ2-7; D unclear. Germline V gives CDR1 MNHEY, CDR2 SVGEGT. V dropped 6 bases and J dropped 0 bases, with 12 bases sitting between them. The CDR3 runs 14 residues. CDR3 nucleotide sequence: TGTGCCAGCAGCCGCACCGCTAGCTCCTACGAGCAGTACGTC. It codes for CASSRTASSYEQYV.

This clonotype was seen at least ten times. V gene TRBV7-3 combines with J gene TRBJ2-6, with no clear D. Per the germline V gene, CDR1 is SGHTA and CDR2 is FQGTGA. CDR3 length: 15 residues. V was clipped by 2 bases and J by 1 base, with 6 bases between them. In DNA, the CDR3 is TGTGCCAGCAGCTTATTGGGGTCTGGGGCCAACGTCCTGACTTTC. Translation: CASSLLGSGANVLTF.

This clonotype was detected many times. The V call is TRBV15, the J call TRBJ1-5; D ambiguous. Trimming cost V 1 base and J 6 bases, with 13 bases left between them. This CDR3 region has 15 residues. In germline, CDR1 is LNHNV, CDR2 YYDKDF (reference sequence). The DNA for the CDR3 is TGTGCCACCAGCAGAGGGAAGGAATTGGGTCAGCCCCAGCATTTT. The encoded protein is CATSRGKELGQPQHF.

This clonotype was counted at least ten times. The gene calls are TRBV7-2 and TRBJ2-2; D may be TRBD1 (5 bases). There are 15 residues in the CDR3. V shed 1 base and J shed 5 bases, with 11 bases lying between them. The germline gives CDR1 SGHTA, CDR2 FQGNSA. CDR3 DNA sequence: TGTGCCAGCAGCTTAGGCAGGGTGGGGACCGGGGAGCTGTTTTTT. It codes for CASSLGRVGTGELFF.

There are a few counts of this clonotype. The chain uses TRBV29-1 and TRBJ2-7; TRBD2 is a possible D gene (5 bases). Trimming removed 2 bases from V and 3 bases from J, with 8 bases in between. This CDR3 spans 12 amino acids. Germline loops: CDR1 SQVTM, CDR2 ANQGSEA. In DNA form, the CDR3 reads TGCAGCGTTGAAACTGGGAGCTACGAGCAGTACTTC. Amino acid sequence: CSVETGSYEQYF.

This clonotype came up a few times. The rearrangement uses TRBV27 and TRBJ1-5; no definite D call. This CDR3 contains 14 residues. V lost 5 bases and J lost 1, with 9 bases in between. Germline CDR1 is MNHEY and CDR2 is SMNVEV (reference sequence). The CDR3 coding sequence is TGTGCCAGCAGTGCCCTGGACAGCAATCAGCCCCAGCATTTT. The encoded protein is CASSALDSNQPQHF.

The V and J genes are TRBV19 and TRBJ1-2; 7 bases map to TRBD1. After removal of 4 bases from V and 4 bases from J, the junction contained 12 bases not matched to a gene. The CDR3 loop spans 16 amino acids. The V gene's germline CDR1 is LNHDA and CDR2 SQIVND (reference sequence). Written as DNA, the CDR3 is TGTGCCAGTAGTAAGATCAGACAGGGCGGGGGCTATGGCTACACCTTC. As protein: CASSKIRQGGGYGYTF.

In this sample, this clonotype turned up a few times. This chain links TRBV30 with TRBJ1-1; D is perhaps TRBD1 (6 bases). V lost 3 bases, J lost 1 base, and 12 bases lay in between. Germline lookup yields CDR1 GTSNPN and CDR2 SVGIG (reference sequence). The CDR3 loop spans 14 amino acids. This CDR3 reads CAWSLSDRNTEAFF. For the CDR3, the DNA is TGTGCCTGGAGCCTATCGGACAGGAACACTGAAGCTTTCTTT.

The gene calls are TRBV20-1 and TRBJ2-3, with D uncertain. Trimming took 3 bases from V and 2 from J, leaving 15 bases between them. This CDR3 has 15 residues. Germline values: CDR1 DFQATT, CDR2 SNEGSKA (reference sequence). As DNA, the CDR3 is TGCAGTGCTAGGCCTATAGTTGCCAACACAGATACGCAGTATTTT. Translated: CSARPIVANTDTQYF.

The J gene is TRBJ2-1, the V gene TRBV6-2 or TRBV6-3, with no clear D. The germline gives CDR1 MNHEY, CDR2 SVGEGT. The CDR3 sequence is 15 residues long. V was shortened by 4 bases and J by 2 bases, with 12 bases between the two germline ends. This chain's CDR3 is CASSLMALTYNEQFF. The CDR3 region has the DNA TGTGCCAGCAGTTTAATGGCCCTAACCTACAATGAGCAGTTCTTC.

This clonotype was recorded at least ten times. The rearrangement joins TRBV6-1 to TRBJ2-1, with 11 bases fitting TRBD2. Germline V CDR1 and CDR2: MNHNS, SASEGT. V lost 3 bases and J lost 6; bases outside the gene matches: 1. The CDR3 is 14 residues long. The CDR3 nucleotides are TGTGCCAGCAGTGATAGCGGGGGGGCCAATGAGCAGTTCTTC. Amino acid sequence: CASSDSGGANEQFF.

The table lists this clonotype with many counts. The chain couples TRBV15 to TRBJ2-3; D is possibly TRBD2 (5 bases). The CDR3 totals 13 residues. The germline V gene encodes CDR1 LNHNV and CDR2 YYDKDF (reference sequence). V gave up 6 bases and J gave up 2 bases, with 9 bases separating them. The CDR3 protein is CATSWRITDTQYF. CDR3 nucleotides: TGTGCCACCAGTTGGAGGATCACAGATACGCAGTATTTT.

Ten or more counts support this clonotype. The V and J genes are TRBV20-1 and TRBJ2-7, with 13 bases matching TRBD2. This CDR3 spans 15 amino acids. With V trimmed by 6 bases and J by 1 base, 6 bases remained unmatched. Germline CDR1 is DFQATT and CDR2 is SNEGSKA (reference sequence). CDR3 residues: CSARTSGGLSYEQYV. The CDR3 DNA reads TGCAGTGCGCGGACTAGCGGGGGCCTATCCTACGAGCAGTACGTC.

In its sample, this clonotype was seen many times. The J gene is TRBJ1-6, the V gene TRBV5-1, with unresolved D. This CDR3 is built from 15 residues. V was clipped by 4 bases and J by 9 bases, with 17 bases between them. Germline CDR1 and CDR2: SGHRS and YFSETQ. For the CDR3, the DNA is TGCGCCAGCAGCGAGACGACGGGGTTAGGTTCACCCCTCCACTTT. This translates into CASSETTGLGSPLHF.

This clonotype occurred many times. V gene TRBV29-1 combines with J gene TRBJ1-6, with 7 bases fitting TRBD1. Germline values: CDR1 SQVTM, CDR2 ANQGSEA. CDR3 length: 12 residues. The V segment lost 7 bases and the J segment 10 bases; nucleotides outside the gene matches: 7. CDR3 region: CSARQGNSPLHF. The DNA for the CDR3 is TGCAGCGCCCGACAGGGCAACTCACCCCTCCACTTT.

In this sample, this clonotype turned up many times. J is TRBJ2-3 and V is TRBV7-6, with TRBD2 matching over 10 bases. Unmatched junction bases numbered 5, after V lost 1 base and J lost 4 bases. The CDR3 length is 16 residues. The germline CDR1 and CDR2 sequences are SGHVS and FNYEAQ. CDR3 loop: CASSLDTSGAADTQYF. CDR3 coding DNA: TGTGCCAGCAGCTTAGATACTAGCGGGGCTGCAGATACGCAGTATTTT.

The chain carries TRBV20-1 and TRBJ1-1; 7 positions match TRBD1. CDR1 is DFQATT and CDR2 is SNEGSKA in the germline V gene (reference sequence). This CDR3 region has 15 residues. V was clipped by 6 bases and J by 1 base; unmatched bases: 11. The CDR3 bases are TGCAGTGCCCGACAGGGTAGGAGGGAGAACACTGAAGCTTTCTTT. Translated: CSARQGRRENTEAFF.

This clonotype was picked up a small number of times. The CDR3 is CSVAPGRPYGYTF. DNA for the CDR3: TGCAGCGTTGCCCCCGGGAGGCCTTATGGCTACACCTTC. This chain joins TRBV29-1 and TRBJ1-2; D unresolved. Trimming took 4 bases from V and 5 from J, leaving 14 bases between them. Germline V lookup: CDR1 SQVTM, CDR2 ANQGSEA. The CDR3 has 13 amino acids.

This clonotype was recorded many times. The chain links TRBV6-2 or TRBV6-3 to TRBJ1-6; no clear D. The CDR3 length is 14 residues. CDR1 is MNHEY and CDR2 is SVGEGT in the germline V gene. Trimming took off 7 bases at V and 2 bases at J, with 9 bases between the two ends. The CDR3 here is CASISAAYNSPLHF. Written as DNA, the CDR3 is TGTGCCAGCATATCCGCTGCCTATAATTCACCCCTCCACTTT.

The chain has TRBV7-9 and TRBJ2-4; D might be TRBD1 (5 bases). Germline V gives CDR1 SEHNR, CDR2 FQNEAQ (reference sequence). This CDR3 has 17 amino acids. V gave up 5 bases and J gave up 1 base, with 18 bases separating them. In nucleotides, the CDR3 is TGTGCCAGCAGCCAAGATCCGACAGCCGACGCCAAAAACATTCAGTACTTC. As protein: CASSQDPTADAKNIQYF.

The chain joins TRBV4-3 to TRBJ2-7, with 8 bases lining up with TRBD2. V trimming: 1 base; J trimming: 4 bases; junction bases outside the gene matches: 3. There are 14 residues in the CDR3. Germline lookup yields CDR1 LGHNA and CDR2 YSLEER. The CDR3 is CASSQGTSLYEQYF. The CDR3 DNA follows: TGCGCCAGCAGCCAAGGGACTAGCTTATACGAGCAGTACTTC.

This chain joins TRBV7-9 and TRBJ2-3, with a tentative D call TRBD2 (7 bases). There are 13 residues in the CDR3. Germline CDR1 is SEHNR and CDR2 is FQNEAQ (reference sequence). Trimming removed 7 bases from V and 8 bases from J, with 16 bases in between. The CDR3 sequence is CASTPQGGGTQYF. The CDR3 DNA sequence: TGTGCCAGCACCCCGCAGGGAGGGGGTACGCAGTATTTT.

The chain combines TRBV5-1 with TRBJ2-2; 9 bases map to TRBD1. Germline V gives CDR1 SGHRS, CDR2 YFSETQ. Trimming at V came to 4 bases and at J to 5 bases, leaving 15 bases not matched to a gene. The CDR3 runs to 18 residues. This CDR3 reads CASSHGQGRRTGTGELFF. The CDR3 coding sequence is TGCGCCAGCAGCCATGGACAGGGGAGGAGGACGGGTACCGGGGAGCTGTTTTTT.

In its sample, this clonotype was seen a few times. This chain joins TRBV6-5 and TRBJ1-1; D is perhaps TRBD1 (5 bases). This CDR3 region has 14 residues. Trimming cost V 0 bases and J 2 bases, with 7 bases left between them. Germline CDR1 and CDR2: MNHEY and SVGAGI. The CDR3 sequence: CASSYSRVNTEAFF. The CDR3 coding sequence is TGTGCCAGCAGTTACTCCAGGGTTAACACTGAAGCTTTCTTT.

This clonotype was detected ten times or more. CDR3 sequence (DNA): TGTGCCAGCAGCCTCTTGGCAGGGCCCTACGAGCAGTACTTC. Protein sequence: CASSLLAGPYEQYF. The V gene is TRBV11-1, the J gene TRBJ2-7; a weak D match, TRBD1 (5 bases). This CDR3 spans 14 amino acids. With 5 bases removed from V and 2 bases from J, the gap between germline ends came to 13 bases. Germline CDR1 is SGHAT and CDR2 is FQDESV (reference sequence).

This clonotype has ten or more counts. The chain couples TRBV5-1 to TRBJ2-3; D unresolved. V was clipped by 0 bases and J by 5 bases, with 10 bases between them. CDR3 length: 14 amino acids. The germline V gene has CDR1 SGHRS and CDR2 YFSETQ. This CDR3 is CASSLGPGIDTQYF. The DNA for the CDR3 is TGCGCCAGCAGCTTGGGACCCGGAATAGATACGCAGTATTTT.

This clonotype was observed a handful of times. The rearrangement joins TRBV19 to TRBJ1-2, with D perhaps TRBD1 (6 bases). The CDR3 runs 16 residues. The V gene lost 5 bases and the J gene lost 0 bases, with 16 bases spanning the gap. Per the germline V gene, CDR1 is LNHDA and CDR2 is SQIVND (reference sequence). The CDR3 spells CASSRQSGQPNYGYTF. The CDR3 bases are TGTGCCAGTAGTCGTCAATCCGGACAGCCTAACTATGGCTACACCTTC.

This chain links TRBV29-1 with TRBJ2-5, with unresolved D. The CDR3 has 14 residues. V lost 4 bases, J lost 2 bases, and 14 bases lay in between. The V gene's germline CDR1 is SQVTM and CDR2 ANQGSEA. CDR3 in DNA: TGCAGCGTTGTAGGGTGGTCAGGACAAGAGACCCAGTACTTC. It translates to CSVVGWSGQETQYF.

The chain joins TRBV4-1 to TRBJ1-5, with D possibly TRBD1 on 5 matching bases. Germline V gene data show CDR1 as MGHRA and CDR2 as YSYEKL. This CDR3 is 15 amino acids long. V was pared by 3 bases and J by 2 bases, with 11 bases between. CDR3 coding DNA: TGCGCCAGCAGCCAGCCGACAGCTCGCAATCAGCCCCAGCATTTT. The encoded protein is CASSQPTARNQPQHF.